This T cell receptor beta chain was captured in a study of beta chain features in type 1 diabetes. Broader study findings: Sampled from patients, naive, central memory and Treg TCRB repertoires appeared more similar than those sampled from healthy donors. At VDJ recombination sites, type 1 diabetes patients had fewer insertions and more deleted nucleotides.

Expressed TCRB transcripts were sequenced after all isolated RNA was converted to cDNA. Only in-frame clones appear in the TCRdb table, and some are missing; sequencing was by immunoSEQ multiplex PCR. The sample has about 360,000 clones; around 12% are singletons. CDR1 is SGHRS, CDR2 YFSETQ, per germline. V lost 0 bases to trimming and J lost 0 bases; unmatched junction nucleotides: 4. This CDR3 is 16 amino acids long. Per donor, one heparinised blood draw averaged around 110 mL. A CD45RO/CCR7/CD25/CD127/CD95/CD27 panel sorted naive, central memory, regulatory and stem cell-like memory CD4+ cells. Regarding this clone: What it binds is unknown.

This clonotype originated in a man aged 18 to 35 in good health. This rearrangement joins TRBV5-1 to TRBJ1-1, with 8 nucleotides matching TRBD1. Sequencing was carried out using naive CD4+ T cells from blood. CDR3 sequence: CASSLVAGGMNTEAFF. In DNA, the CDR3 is TGCGCCAGCAGCTTGGTGGCAGGGGGCATGAACACTGAAGCTTTCTTT.